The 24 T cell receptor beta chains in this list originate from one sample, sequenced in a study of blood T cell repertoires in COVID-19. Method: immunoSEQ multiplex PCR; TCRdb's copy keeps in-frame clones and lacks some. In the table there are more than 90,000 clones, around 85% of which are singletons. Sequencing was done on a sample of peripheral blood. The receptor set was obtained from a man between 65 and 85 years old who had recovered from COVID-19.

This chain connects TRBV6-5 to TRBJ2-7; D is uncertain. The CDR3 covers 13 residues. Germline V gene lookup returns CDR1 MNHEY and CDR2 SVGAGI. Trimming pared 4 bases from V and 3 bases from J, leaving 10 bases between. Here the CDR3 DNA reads TGTGCCAGCAGTTTTGACTTTAACTACGAGCAGTACTTC. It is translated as CASSFDFNYEQYF.

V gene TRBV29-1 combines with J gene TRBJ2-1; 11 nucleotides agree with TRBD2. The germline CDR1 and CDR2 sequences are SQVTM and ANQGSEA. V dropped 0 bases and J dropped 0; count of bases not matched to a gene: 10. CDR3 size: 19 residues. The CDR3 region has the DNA TGCAGCGTTGAAGACGCAGCCGGGACTAGCGGCTTCTCCTACAATGAGCAGTTCTTC. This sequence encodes CSVEDAAGTSGFSYNEQFF.

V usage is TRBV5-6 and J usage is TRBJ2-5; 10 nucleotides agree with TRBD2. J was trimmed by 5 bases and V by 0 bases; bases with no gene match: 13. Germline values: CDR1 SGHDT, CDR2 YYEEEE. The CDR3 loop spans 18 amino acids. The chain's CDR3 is CASSLGGAALAGVETQYF. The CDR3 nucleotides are TGTGCCAGCAGCTTGGGGGGGGCTGCTCTAGCGGGAGTTGAGACCCAGTACTTC.

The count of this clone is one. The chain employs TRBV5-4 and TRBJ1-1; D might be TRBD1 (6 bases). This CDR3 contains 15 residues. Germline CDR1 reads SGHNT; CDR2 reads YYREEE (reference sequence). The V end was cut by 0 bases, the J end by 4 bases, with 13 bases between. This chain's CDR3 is CASSLGAVGGTEAFF. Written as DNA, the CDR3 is TGTGCCAGCAGCTTGGGAGCTGTAGGGGGCACTGAAGCTTTCTTT. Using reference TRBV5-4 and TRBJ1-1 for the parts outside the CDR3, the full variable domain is ETGVTQSPTHLIKTRGQQVTLRCSSQSGHNTVSWYQQALGQGPQFIFQYYREEENGRGNFPPRFSGLQFPNYSSELNVNALELDDSALYLCASSLGAVGGTEAFFGQGTRLTVV.

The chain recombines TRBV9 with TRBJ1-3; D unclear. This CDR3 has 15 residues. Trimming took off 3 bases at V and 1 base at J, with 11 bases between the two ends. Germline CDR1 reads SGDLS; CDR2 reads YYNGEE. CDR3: CASSASTVSGNTIYF. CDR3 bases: TGTGCCAGCAGCGCAAGCACGGTATCTGGAAACACCATATATTTT.

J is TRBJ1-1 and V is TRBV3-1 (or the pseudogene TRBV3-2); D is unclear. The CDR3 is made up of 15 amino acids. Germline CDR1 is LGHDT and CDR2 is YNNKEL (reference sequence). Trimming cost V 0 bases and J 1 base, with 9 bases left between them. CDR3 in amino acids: CASSQDPSPNTEAFF. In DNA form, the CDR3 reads TGTGCCAGCAGCCAAGATCCCTCTCCGAACACTGAAGCTTTCTTT.

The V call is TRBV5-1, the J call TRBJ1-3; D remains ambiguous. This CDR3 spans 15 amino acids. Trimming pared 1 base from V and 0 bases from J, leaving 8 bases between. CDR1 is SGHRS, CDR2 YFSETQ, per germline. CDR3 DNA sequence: TGCGCCAGCAGCTTGAACGGTAACTCTGGAAACACCATATATTTT. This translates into CASSLNGNSGNTIYF.

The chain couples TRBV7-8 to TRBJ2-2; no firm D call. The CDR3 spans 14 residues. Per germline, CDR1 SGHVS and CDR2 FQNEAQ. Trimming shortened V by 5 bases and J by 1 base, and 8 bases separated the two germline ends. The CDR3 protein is CASSHNKNTGELFF. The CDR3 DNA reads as TGTGCCAGCAGCCATAACAAGAACACCGGGGAGCTGTTTTTT.

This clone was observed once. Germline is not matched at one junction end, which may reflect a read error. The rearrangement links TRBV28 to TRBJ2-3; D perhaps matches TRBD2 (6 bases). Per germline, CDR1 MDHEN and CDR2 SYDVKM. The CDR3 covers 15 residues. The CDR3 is CASSPGSGIVVTVDF. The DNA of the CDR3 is TGTGCCAGCAGTCCCGGTAGCGGCATCGTGGTGACTGTTGATTTT. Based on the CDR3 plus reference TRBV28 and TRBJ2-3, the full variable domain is DVKVTQSSRYLVKRTGEKVFLECVQDMDHENMFWYRQDPGLGLRLIYFSYDVKMKEKGDIPEGYSVSREKKERFSLILESASTNQTSMYLCASSPGSGIVVTVDFGPGTRLTVL.

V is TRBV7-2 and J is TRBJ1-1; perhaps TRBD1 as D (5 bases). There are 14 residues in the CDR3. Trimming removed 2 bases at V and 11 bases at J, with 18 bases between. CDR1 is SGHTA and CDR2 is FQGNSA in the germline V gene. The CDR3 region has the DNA TGTGCCAGCAGCTTACTTGGGCAGGGTGGGGTGGCTTTCTTT. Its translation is CASSLLGQGGVAFF.

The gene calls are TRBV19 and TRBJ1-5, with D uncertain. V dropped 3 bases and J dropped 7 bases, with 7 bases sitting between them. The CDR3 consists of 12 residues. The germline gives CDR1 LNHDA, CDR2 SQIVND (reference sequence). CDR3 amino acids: CASSMVRQPQHF. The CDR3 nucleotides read TGTGCCAGTAGTATGGTGAGACAGCCCCAGCATTTT.

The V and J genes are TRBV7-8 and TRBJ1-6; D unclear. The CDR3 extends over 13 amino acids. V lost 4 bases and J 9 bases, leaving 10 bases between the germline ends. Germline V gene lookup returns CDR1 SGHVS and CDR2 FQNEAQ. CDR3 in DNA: TGTGCCAGCAGCTCTCCCTCACTTTCACCCCTCCACTTT. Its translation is CASSSPSLSPLHF. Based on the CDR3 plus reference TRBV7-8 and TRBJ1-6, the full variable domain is GAGVSQSPRYKVAKRGQDVALRCDPISGHVSLFWYQQALGQGPEFLTYFQNEAQLDKSGLPSDRFFAERPEGSVSTLKIQRTQQEDSAVYLCASSSPSLSPLHFGNGTRLTVT.

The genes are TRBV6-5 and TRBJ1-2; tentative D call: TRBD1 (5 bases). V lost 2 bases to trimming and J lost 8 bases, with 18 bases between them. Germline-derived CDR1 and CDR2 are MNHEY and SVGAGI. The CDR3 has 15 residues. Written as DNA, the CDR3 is TGTGCCAGCAGTTACCTTGGGGAGGGGCCGGGAGGCTACACCTTC. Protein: CASSYLGEGPGGYTF.

This chain's CDR3 is CASSDTFYSNQPQHF. The CDR3 DNA follows: TGTGCCAGTAGTGATACATTTTATAGCAATCAGCCCCAGCATTTT. The rearrangement joins TRBV19 to TRBJ1-5; D uncertain. This CDR3 comprises 15 residues. Germline values: CDR1 LNHDA, CDR2 SQIVND (reference sequence). V shed 5 bases and J shed 0 bases, with 11 bases lying between them.

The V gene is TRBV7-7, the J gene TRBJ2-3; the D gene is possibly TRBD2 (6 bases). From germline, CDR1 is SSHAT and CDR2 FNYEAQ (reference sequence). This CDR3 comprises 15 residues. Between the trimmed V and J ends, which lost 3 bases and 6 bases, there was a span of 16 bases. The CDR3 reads CASSLGSGVGDTQYF. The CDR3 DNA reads TGTGCCAGCAGCTTGGGTAGCGGAGTCGGGGATACGCAGTATTTT.

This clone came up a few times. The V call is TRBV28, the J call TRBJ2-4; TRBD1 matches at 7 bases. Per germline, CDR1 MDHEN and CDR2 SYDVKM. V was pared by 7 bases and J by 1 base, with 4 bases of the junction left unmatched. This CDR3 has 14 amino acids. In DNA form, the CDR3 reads TGTGCCAGCACCCTGACAGGGGCCAAAAACATTCAGTACTTC. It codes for CASTLTGAKNIQYF.

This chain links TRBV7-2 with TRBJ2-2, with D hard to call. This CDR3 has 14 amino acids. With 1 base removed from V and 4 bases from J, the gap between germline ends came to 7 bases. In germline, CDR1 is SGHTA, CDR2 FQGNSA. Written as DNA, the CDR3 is TGTGCCAGCAGCTTAGGATGGGCCACCGGGGAGCTGTTTTTT. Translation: CASSLGWATGELFF.

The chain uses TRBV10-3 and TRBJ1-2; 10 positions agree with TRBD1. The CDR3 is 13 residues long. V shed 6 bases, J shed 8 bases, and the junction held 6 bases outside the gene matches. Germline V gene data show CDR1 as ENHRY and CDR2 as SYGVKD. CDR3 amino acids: CAISGTGDTGYTF. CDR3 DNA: TGTGCCATCAGCGGGACAGGGGATACCGGCTACACCTTC.

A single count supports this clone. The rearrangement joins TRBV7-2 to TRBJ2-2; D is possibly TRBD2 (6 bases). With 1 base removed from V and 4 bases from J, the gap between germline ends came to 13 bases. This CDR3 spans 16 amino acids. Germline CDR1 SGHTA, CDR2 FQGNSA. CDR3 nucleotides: TGTGCCAGCAGCTTAGTATCGGGAGTAGGCACCGGGGAGCTGTTTTTT. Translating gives CASSLVSGVGTGELFF.

The CDR3 DNA reads as TGCGCCAGCAGCCCCTGGACAGAGACGAACACCGGGGAGCTGTTTTTT. Amino acids: CASSPWTETNTGELFF. The chain combines TRBV4-3 with TRBJ2-2, with D possibly matching TRBD1 (6 bases). CDR3 size: 16 residues. Trimming took off 4 bases at V and 0 bases at J, with 12 bases between the two ends. Germline lookup yields CDR1 LGHNA and CDR2 YSLEER.

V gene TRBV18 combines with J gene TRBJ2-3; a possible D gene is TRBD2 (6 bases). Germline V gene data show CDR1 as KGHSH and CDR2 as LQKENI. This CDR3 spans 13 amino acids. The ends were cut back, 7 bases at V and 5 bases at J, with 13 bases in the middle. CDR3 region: CASYPGGRDTQYF. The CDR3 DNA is TGTGCCAGCTACCCAGGAGGGAGAGATACGCAGTATTTT.

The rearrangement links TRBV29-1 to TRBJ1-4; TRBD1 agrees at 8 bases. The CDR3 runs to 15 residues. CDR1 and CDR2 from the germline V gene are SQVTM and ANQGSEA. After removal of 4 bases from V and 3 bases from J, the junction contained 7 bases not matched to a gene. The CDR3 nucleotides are TGCAGCGTTGCGGGGACAGGAATGGCTAATGAAAAACTGTTTTTT. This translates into CSVAGTGMANEKLFF. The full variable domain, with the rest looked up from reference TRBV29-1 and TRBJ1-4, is SAVISQKPSRDICQRGTSLTIQCQVDSQVTMMFWYRQQPGQSLTLIATANQGSEATYESGFVIDKFPISRPNLTFSTLTVSNMSPEDSSIYLCSVAGTGMANEKLFFGSGTQLSVL.

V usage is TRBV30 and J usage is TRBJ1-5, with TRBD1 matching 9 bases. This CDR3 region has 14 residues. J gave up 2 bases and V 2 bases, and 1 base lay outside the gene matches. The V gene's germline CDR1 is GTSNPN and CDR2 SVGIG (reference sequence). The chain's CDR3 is CAWSRTGGNQPQHF. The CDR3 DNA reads TGTGCCTGGAGTAGGACAGGGGGCAATCAGCCCCAGCATTTT. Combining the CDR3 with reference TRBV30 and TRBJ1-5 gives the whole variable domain SQTIHQWPATLVQPVGSPLSLECTVEGTSNPNLYWYRQAAGRGLQLLFYSVGIGQISSEVPQNLSASRPQDRQFILSSKKLLLSDSGFYLCAWSRTGGNQPQHFGDGTRLSIL.

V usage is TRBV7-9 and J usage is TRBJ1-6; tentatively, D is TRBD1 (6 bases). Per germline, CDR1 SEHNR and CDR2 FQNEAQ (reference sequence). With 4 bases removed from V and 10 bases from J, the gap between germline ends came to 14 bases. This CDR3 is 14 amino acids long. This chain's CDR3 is CASSSPAGGSPLHF. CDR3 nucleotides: TGTGCCAGCAGCTCCCCCGCGGGGGGCTCACCCCTCCACTTT.